This T cell receptor beta chain derives from a study of regulatory T cells in long-lasting Graves disease. The J segment lost 6 bases and the V segment lost 2 bases, leaving 8 bases of the junction unmatched. This CDR3 has 15 residues. Germline V gene lookup returns CDR1 DFQATT and CDR2 SNEGSKA (reference sequence). Researchers made TCR beta libraries by using iRepertoire HTBI primers and running Arm-PCR on CDR3 regions. In TCRdb, the multiplex PCR reads were re-called with MiXCR into one record per CDR3 protein. The sample lists 400,000 to 550,000 distinct CDR3 sequences; more than 12% were seen once. This clonotype was seen at least ten times. The time point here: newly diagnosed GD, antithyroid drugs for less than 3 months. Construction of the TCR library relied on RNA isolated from PBMCs. The sample was also reused in another study, on T cells in Graves' hyperthyroidism and ophthalmopathy.

This clonotype originated in a woman aged 30 to 39 with Graves disease. The chain is built from TRBV20-1 and TRBJ2-3; 10 positions match TRBD2. Sequenced here: peripheral blood mononuclear cells (PBMCs), sampled at new diagnosis, from a patient treated with antithyroid drugs. The CDR3 is CSARPPSGSMDTQYF. For the CDR3, the DNA is TGCAGTGCTAGACCCCCTAGCGGGAGTATGGATACGCAGTATTTT.